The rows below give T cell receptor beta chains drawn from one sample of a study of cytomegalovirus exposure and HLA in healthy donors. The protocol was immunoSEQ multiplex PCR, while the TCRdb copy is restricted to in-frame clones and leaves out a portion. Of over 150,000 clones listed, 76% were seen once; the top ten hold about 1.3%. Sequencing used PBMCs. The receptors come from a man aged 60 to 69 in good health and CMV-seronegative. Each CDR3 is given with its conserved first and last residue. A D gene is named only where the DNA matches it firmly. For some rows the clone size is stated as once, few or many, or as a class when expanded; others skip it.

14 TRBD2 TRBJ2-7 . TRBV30 CAWVRTSGLYEQYF TGTGCCTGGGTTAGGACTAGCGGGTTGTACGAGCAGTACTTC
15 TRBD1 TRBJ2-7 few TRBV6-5 CASSYSDRGIYEQYF TGTGCCAGCAGTTACTCCGACAGGGGCATCTACGAGCAGTACTTC
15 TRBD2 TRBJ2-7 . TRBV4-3 CASSQDGTSGTEQYF TGCGCCAGCAGCCAAGATGGGACTAGCGGGACCGAGCAGTACTTC
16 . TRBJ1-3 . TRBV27 CASSLSPVSSGNTIYF TGTGCCAGCAGTTTATCCCCGGTGAGCTCTGGAAACACCATATATTTT
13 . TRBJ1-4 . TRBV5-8 CASSLGENEKLFF TGTGCCAGCAGCTTGGGGGAGAATGAAAAACTGTTTTTT
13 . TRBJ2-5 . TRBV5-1 CASTQDSQETQYF TGCGCCAGCACCCAGGACAGCCAAGAGACCCAGTACTTC
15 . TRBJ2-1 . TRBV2 CASILTQYAYNEQFF TGTGCCAGCATCTTGACTCAATATGCCTACAATGAGCAGTTCTTC
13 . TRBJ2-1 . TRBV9 CASSVAGDNEQFF TGTGCCAGCAGCGTAGCGGGAGACAATGAGCAGTTCTTC
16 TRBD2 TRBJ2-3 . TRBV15 CATRPRAGVPTDTQYF TGTGCCACCAGACCTAGAGCGGGGGTCCCCACAGATACGCAGTATTTT
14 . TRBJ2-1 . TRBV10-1 CASMGGSHYNEQFF TGCGCCAGCATGGGGGGATCCCACTACAATGAGCAGTTCTTC
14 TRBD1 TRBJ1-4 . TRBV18 CASRKTGDNEKLFF TGTGCCAGCCGAAAAACAGGGGATAATGAAAAACTGTTTTTT
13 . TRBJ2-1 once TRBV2 CASSGLTNNEQFF TGTGCCAGCAGTGGGCTAACTAACAATGAGCAGTTCTTC
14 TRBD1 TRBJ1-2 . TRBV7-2 CASSLDGTVGGYTF TGTGCCAGCAGCTTAGATGGGACAGTCGGTGGCTACACCTTC
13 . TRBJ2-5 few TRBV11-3 CASSLSFRETQYF TGTGCCAGCAGCTTATCTTTCCGGGAGACCCAGTACTTC
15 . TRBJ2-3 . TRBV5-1 CASSPGLSNTDTQYF TGCGCCAGCAGCCCCGGACTGTCCAACACAGATACGCAGTATTTT
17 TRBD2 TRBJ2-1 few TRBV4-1 CASSQALRGASYNEQFF TGCGCCAGCAGCCAAGCTTTGCGGGGGGCCTCCTACAATGAGCAGTTCTTC